Following are 9 T cell receptor beta chains from one sample sequenced in a study of blood T cell repertoires in COVID-19. The protocol was immunoSEQ multiplex PCR, while the TCRdb copy is restricted to in-frame clones and leaves out a portion. This table holds about 300,000 clones, roughly nine tenths found once. Sequenced: peripheral blood. All receptors come from a man younger than 35 with active or convalescent COVID-19.

The genes are TRBV24-1 and TRBJ2-1; 12 nucleotides agree with TRBD2. Germline CDR1 KGHDR, CDR2 SFDVKD. J lost 8 bases, V lost 1 base, and 20 bases had no gene match. The CDR3 extends over 21 amino acids. The CDR3 DNA sequence: TGTGCCACCAGTGATTTCTCAGGGCGGACAGGGGTACTAGCGGGAGGCGATGAGCAGTTCTTC. It is translated as CATSDFSGRTGVLAGGDEQFF.

The DNA for the CDR3 is TGCGCCAGCAGTACAGGGTTAAGTAATTCACCCCTCCACTTT. Its protein is CASSTGLSNSPLHF. The gene calls are TRBV10-2 and TRBJ1-6; weak D call: TRBD1 (6 bases). In germline, CDR1 is WSHSY, CDR2 SAAADI. V lost 5 bases, J lost 6 bases, and 11 bases lay in between. The CDR3 sequence is 14 residues long.

This clone was counted between two and nine times. V usage is TRBV19 and J usage is TRBJ1-3; no firm D call. Germline V gene data show CDR1 as LNHDA and CDR2 as SQIVND (reference sequence). Deletions cut 2 bases from V and 3 bases from J, with 14 bases between. This CDR3 has 16 amino acids. CDR3: CASSINPVSYGNTIYF. In DNA, the CDR3 is TGTGCCAGTAGTATAAATCCGGTTTCTTATGGAAACACCATATATTTT.

This clone was recorded only once. The chain combines TRBV19 with TRBJ2-7, with TRBD1 as a possible D gene (5 bases). The germline V gene has CDR1 LNHDA and CDR2 SQIVND (reference sequence). V lost 1 base to trimming and J lost 0 bases, with 10 bases between them. The CDR3 sequence is 15 residues long. The CDR3 region is CASSIAPGPSYEQYF. DNA of the CDR3: TGTGCCAGTAGTATAGCTCCAGGGCCCTCCTACGAGCAGTACTTC.

The J gene is TRBJ2-1, the V gene TRBV6-5, with D possibly being TRBD2 (6 bases). The germline CDR1 and CDR2 sequences are MNHEY and SVGAGI. CDR3 length: 15 residues. V was cut by 5 bases and J by 3 bases, with 14 bases left in between. The CDR3 loop is CASSQSSENYNEQFF. CDR3 bases: TGTGCCAGCAGTCAGTCTAGCGAGAACTACAATGAGCAGTTCTTC.

The CDR3: CASSVAGGTDTQYF. CDR3 in DNA: TGCGCCAGCAGTGTAGCGGGAGGAACCGATACGCAGTATTTT. This chain connects TRBV10-1 to TRBJ2-3, with 10 bases aligning to TRBD2. The germline CDR1 and CDR2 sequences are WNHNN and SYGVQD (reference sequence). J lost 6 bases, V lost 4 bases, and 4 bases had no gene match. This CDR3 contains 14 residues.

The V gene is TRBV6-5, the J gene TRBJ1-2; 7 bases fit TRBD1. Trimming took 6 bases from V and 7 from J; bases not matched to a gene: 14. The CDR3 sequence is 15 residues long. Germline CDR1 MNHEY, CDR2 SVGAGI. The CDR3 DNA sequence: TGTGCCAGCAGCCACGGCCGCGACAGGGTAGTTGGCTACACCTTC. Protein: CASSHGRDRVVGYTF.

This chain links TRBV19 with TRBJ2-3, with 10 bases identical to TRBD2. V was clipped by 5 bases and J by 8 bases; unmatched bases: 4. This CDR3 contains 13 residues. Looked up from germline, CDR1 is LNHDA and CDR2 is SQIVND (reference sequence). The CDR3 loop reads CASSPRLAGTQYF. CDR3 DNA: TGTGCCAGTAGTCCTAGACTAGCGGGTACGCAGTATTTT.

This clone was counted a few times. The gene calls are TRBV28 and TRBJ2-7; TRBD1 aligns across 7 bases. V dropped 2 bases and J dropped 6; count of bases not matched to a gene: 4. Germline V CDR1 and CDR2: MDHEN, SYDVKM. The CDR3 contains 13 residues. The chain's CDR3 is CASSLRTGGEQYF. The CDR3 bases are TGTGCCAGCAGTTTACGGACAGGTGGCGAGCAGTACTTC.